This T cell receptor beta chain appears in the sequencing data of a study of T cell responses to AZD1222 COVID-19 vaccine. Some clones are missing from TCRdb's copy, which holds only in-frame ones; the method was immunoSEQ multiplex PCR. The data contain 130,000 or so clones, approximately 83% of them singletons. Germline CDR1 SGHDT, CDR2 YYEEEE. Losses at the gene ends were 2 bases for V and 4 bases for J; bases not matched to a gene: 10. There are 16 residues in the CDR3. This TCR was recovered from an adult in good health. The specimen comprised peripheral blood, sampled on day 0 of AZD1222 vaccination. V gene TRBV5-6 combines with J gene TRBJ2-7; TRBD2 matches at 9 bases. CDR3 in DNA: TGTGCCAGCAGCTTTAGGGGCCTAGCGGGAAGATACGAGCAGTACTTC. Its protein product is CASSFRGLAGRYEQYF.